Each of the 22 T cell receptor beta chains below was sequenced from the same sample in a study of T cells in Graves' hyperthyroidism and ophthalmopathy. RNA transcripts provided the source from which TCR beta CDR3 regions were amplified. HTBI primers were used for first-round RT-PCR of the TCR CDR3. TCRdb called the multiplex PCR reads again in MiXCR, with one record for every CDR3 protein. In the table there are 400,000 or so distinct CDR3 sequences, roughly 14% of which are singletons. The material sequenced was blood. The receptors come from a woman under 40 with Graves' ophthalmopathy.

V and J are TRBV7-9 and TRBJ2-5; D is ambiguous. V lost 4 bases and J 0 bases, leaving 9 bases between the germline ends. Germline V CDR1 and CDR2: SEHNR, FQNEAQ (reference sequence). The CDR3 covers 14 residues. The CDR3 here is CASSSSRYQETQYF. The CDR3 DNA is TGTGCCAGCAGCTCATCCAGGTACCAAGAGACCCAGTACTTC.

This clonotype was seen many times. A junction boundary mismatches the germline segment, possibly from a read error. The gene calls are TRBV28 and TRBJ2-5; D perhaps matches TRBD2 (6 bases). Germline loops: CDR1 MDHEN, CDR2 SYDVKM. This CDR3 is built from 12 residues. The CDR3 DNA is TGTGCCAGCAGTTTGGCGGGGCTCGGCACGCACTTC. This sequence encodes CASSLAGLGTHF.

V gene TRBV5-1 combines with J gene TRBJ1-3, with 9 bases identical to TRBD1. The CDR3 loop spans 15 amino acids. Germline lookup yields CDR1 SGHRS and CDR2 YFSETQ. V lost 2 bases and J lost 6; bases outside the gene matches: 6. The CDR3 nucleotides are TGCGCCAGCAGCTTACCAGGACAGGGGAAAAACACCATATATTTT. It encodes CASSLPGQGKNTIYF.

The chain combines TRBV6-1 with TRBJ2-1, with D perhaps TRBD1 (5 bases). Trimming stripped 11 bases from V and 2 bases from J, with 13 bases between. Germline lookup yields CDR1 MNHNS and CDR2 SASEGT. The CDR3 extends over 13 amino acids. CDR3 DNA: TGTGCCTGCTCCCAGGGCCCCTACAATGAGCAGTTCTTC. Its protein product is CACSQGPYNEQFF.

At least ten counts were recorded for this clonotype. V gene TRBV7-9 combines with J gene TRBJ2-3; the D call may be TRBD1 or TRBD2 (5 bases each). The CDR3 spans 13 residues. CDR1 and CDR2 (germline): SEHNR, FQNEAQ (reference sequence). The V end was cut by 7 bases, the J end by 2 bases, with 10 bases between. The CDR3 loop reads CASMGVFTDTQYF. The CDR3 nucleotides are TGTGCCAGCATGGGGGTTTTCACAGATACGCAGTATTTT.

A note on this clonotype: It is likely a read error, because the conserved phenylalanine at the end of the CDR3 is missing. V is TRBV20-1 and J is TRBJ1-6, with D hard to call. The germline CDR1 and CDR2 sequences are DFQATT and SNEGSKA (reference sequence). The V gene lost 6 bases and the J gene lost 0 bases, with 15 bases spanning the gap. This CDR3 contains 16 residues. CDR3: CSAPGLLSSYNSPLHL. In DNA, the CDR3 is TGCAGTGCCCCTGGACTCTTGAGCTCCTATAATTCACCCCTCCACCTT.

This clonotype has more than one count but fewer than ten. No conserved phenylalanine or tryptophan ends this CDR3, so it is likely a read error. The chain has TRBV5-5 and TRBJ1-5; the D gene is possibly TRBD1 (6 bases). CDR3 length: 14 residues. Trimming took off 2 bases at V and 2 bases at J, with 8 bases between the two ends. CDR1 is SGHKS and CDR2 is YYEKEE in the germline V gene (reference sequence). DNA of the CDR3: TGTGCCAGCAGCTTAGCAGGGGGCAATCAGCCCCAGCATTCT. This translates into CASSLAGGNQPQHS.

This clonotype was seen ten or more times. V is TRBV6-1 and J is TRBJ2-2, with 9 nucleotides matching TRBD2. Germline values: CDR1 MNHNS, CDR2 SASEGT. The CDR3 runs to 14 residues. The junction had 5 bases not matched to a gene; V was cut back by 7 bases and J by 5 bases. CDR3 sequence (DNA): TGTGCCAGCATGGGTAGCGGGGGTACCGGGGAGCTGTTTTTT. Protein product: CASMGSGGTGELFF.

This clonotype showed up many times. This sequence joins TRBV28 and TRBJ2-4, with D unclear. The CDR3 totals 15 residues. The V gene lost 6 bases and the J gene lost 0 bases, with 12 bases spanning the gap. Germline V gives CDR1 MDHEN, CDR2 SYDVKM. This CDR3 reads CASRINSLAKNIQYF. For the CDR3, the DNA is TGTGCCAGCAGGATAAACAGTCTAGCCAAAAACATTCAGTACTTC. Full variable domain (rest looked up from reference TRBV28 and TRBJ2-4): DVKVTQSSRYLVKRTGEKVFLECVQDMDHENMFWYRQDPGLGLRLIYFSYDVKMKEKGDIPEGYSVSREKKERFSLILESASTNQTSMYLCASRINSLAKNIQYFGAGTRLSVL.

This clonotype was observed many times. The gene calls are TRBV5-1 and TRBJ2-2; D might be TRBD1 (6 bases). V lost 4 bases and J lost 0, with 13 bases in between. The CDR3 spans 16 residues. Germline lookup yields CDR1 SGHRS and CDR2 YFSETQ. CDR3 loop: CASSPRTATNTGELFF. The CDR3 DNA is TGCGCCAGCAGCCCGAGGACAGCTACGAACACCGGGGAGCTGTTTTTT.

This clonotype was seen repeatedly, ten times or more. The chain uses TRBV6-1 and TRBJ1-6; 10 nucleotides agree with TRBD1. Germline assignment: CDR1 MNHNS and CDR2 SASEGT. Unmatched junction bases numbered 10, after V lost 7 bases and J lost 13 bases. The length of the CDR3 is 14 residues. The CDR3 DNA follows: TGTGCCAGCAACTTAGACAGGGGGCGTGAGCCCCTCCACTTT. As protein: CASNLDRGREPLHF.

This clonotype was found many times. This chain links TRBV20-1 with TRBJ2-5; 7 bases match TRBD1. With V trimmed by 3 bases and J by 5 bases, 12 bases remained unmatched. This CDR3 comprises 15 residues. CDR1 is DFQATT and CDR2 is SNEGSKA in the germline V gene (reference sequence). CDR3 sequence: CSASTGQSLGETQYF. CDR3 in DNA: TGCAGTGCTAGCACGGGACAGTCCCTTGGTGAGACCCAGTACTTC.

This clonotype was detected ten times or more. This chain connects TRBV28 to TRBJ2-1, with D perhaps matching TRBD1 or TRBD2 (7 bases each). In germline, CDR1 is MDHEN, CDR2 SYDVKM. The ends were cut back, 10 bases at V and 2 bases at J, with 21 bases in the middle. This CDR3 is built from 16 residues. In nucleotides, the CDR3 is TGTGCCACCTCCCCGGGGGGACAGCCAACCTACAATGAGCAGTTCTTC. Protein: CATSPGGQPTYNEQFF.

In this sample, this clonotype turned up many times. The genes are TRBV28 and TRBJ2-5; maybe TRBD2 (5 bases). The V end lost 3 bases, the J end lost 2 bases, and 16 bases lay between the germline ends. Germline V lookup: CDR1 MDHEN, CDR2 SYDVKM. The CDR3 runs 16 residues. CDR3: CASSFLGQPGQETQYF. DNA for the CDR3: TGTGCCAGCAGTTTTCTGGGTCAGCCGGGACAAGAGACCCAGTACTTC.

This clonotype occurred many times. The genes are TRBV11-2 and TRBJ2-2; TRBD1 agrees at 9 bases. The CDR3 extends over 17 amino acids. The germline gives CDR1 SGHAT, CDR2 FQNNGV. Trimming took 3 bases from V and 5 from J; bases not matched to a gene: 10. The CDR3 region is CASSFSGTGILTGELFF. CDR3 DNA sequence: TGTGCCAGCAGCTTCTCCGGGACAGGGATTTTAACCGGGGAGCTGTTTTTT.

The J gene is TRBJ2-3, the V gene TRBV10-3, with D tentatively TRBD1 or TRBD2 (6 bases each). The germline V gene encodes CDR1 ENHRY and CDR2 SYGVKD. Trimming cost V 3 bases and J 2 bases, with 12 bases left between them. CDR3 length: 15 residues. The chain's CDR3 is CAISDRGTPTDTQYF. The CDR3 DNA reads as TGTGCCATCAGTGACCGCGGGACACCCACAGATACGCAGTATTTT.

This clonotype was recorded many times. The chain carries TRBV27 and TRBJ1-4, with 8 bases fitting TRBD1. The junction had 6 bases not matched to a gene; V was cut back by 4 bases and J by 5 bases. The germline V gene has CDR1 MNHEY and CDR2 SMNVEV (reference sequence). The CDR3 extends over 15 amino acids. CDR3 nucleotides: TGTGCCAGCAGTTGGTACTGGACAGGGAATGAAAAACTGTTTTTT. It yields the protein CASSWYWTGNEKLFF.

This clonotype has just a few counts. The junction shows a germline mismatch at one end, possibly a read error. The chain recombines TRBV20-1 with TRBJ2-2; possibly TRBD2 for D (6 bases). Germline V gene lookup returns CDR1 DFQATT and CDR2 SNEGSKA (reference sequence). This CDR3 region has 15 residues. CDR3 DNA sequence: TGCAGCGCCACCCTGGGCGGGGCGAACACCGGGAAGCTGTTTTTT. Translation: CSATLGGANTGKLFF.

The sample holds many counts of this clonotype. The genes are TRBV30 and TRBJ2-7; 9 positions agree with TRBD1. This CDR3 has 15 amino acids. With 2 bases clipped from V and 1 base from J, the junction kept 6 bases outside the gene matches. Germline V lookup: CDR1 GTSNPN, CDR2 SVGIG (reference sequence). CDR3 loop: CAWSITGTGSYEQYF. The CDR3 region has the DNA TGTGCCTGGAGTATAACCGGGACAGGGTCCTACGAGCAGTACTTC. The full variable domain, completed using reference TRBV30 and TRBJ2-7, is SQTIHQWPATLVQPVGSPLSLECTVEGTSNPNLYWYRQAAGRGLQLLFYSVGIGQISSEVPQNLSASRPQDRQFILSSKKLLLSDSGFYLCAWSITGTGSYEQYFGPGTRLTVT.

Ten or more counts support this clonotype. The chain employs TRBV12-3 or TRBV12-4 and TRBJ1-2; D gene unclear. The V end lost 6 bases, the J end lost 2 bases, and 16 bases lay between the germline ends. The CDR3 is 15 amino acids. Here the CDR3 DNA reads TGTGCCAGCAGAACTTTGGGCGACGGGAACTATGGCTACACCTTC. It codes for CASRTLGDGNYGYTF.

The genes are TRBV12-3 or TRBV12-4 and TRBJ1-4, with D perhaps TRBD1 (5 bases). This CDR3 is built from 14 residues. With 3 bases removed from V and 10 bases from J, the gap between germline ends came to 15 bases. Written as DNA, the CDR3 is TGTGCCAGCAGTTTCGGATCAGGGACGAGAAAACTGTTTTTT. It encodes CASSFGSGTRKLFF.

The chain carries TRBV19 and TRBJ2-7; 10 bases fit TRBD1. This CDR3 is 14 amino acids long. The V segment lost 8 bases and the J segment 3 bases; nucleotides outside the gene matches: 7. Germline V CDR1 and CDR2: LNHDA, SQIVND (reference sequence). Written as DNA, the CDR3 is TGTGCCAGTTCCGCTGGGACAGGGGACTACGAGCAGTACTTC. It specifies CASSAGTGDYEQYF.